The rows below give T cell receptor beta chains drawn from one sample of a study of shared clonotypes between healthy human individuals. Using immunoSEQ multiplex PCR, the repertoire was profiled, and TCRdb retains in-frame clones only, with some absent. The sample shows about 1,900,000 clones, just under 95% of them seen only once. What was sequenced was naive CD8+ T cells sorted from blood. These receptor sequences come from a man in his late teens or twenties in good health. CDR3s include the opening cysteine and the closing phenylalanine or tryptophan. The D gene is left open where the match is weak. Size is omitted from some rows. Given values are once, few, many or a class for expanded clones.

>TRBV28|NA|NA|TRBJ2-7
TGTGCCAGCAGTTTGGCAGGGTCCTACGAGCAGTACTTC
CASSLAGSYEQYF
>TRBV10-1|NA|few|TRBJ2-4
TGCGCCAGCAAGGGCCCACTCATAAGGGGAAACATTCAGTACTTC
CASKGPLIRGNIQYF
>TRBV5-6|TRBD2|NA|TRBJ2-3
TGTGCCAGCAGCGGCGGGACTAGCGGATACACAGATACGCAGTATTTT
CASSGGTSGYTDTQYF
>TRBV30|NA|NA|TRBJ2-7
TGTGCCTGGAGTAAGGAGACCCCCTACGAGCAGTACTTC
CAWSKETPYEQYF
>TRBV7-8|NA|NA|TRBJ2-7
TGTGCCAGCAGCTTAGAACATAGCTCCTACGAGCAGTACTTC
CASSLEHSSYEQYF
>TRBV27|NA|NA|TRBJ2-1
TGTGCCAGCAGTTCGCCATCCAGCGGCTCCTACAATGAGCAGTTCTTC
CASSSPSSGSYNEQFF
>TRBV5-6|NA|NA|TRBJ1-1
TGTGCCAGCAGCTGGAACACTGAAGCTTTCTTT
CASSWNTEAFF
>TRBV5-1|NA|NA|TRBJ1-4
TGCGCCAGCAGCTTCGGGGGTGAGAATGAAAAACTGTTTTTT
CASSFGGENEKLFF
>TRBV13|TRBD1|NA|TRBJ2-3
TGTGCCAGCAGCGACGGACAGGGGGTCGTGGGAGATACGCAGTATTTT
CASSDGQGVVGDTQYF
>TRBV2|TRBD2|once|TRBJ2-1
TGTGCCAGCAGTGACCCGGGACTAGCGGGAGGTAATGAGCAGTTCTTC
CASSDPGLAGGNEQFF
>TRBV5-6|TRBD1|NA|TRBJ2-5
TGTGCCAGCAGCTCACGGGACAGTTTTTACCAAGAGACCCAGTACTTC
CASSSRDSFYQETQYF
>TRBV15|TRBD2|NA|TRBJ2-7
TGTGCCACCAGCACGGGACTAGCGGGAGCCTACGAGCAGTACTTC
CATSTGLAGAYEQYF
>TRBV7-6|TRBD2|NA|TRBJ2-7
TGTGCCAGCAGCGACCCCCCGGGGCGGGAGAAATCGAGCTACGAGCAGTACTTC
CASSDPPGREKSSYEQYF
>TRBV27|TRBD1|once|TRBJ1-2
TGTGCCAGCAGCTCGGGACAGAGGAACTATGGCTACACCTTC
CASSSGQRNYGYTF
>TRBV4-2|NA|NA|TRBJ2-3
TGTGCCAGCAGCCAAGACCCTTTTTCGGGGCCAAGCACAGATACGCAGTATTTT
CASSQDPFSGPSTDTQYF
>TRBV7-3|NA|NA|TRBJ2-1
TGTGCCAGCAGCCCCAAGGACGGGACCAGTTCCTACAATGAGCAGTTCTTC
CASSPKDGTSSYNEQFF
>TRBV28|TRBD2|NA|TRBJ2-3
TGTGCCAGCAGTTTCCTTAGCCGGGGGGGCACAGATACGCAGTATTTT
CASSFLSRGGTDTQYF
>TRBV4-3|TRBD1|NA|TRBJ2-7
TGCGCCAGCAGCCAAACGCGCGGGACAGGAGTCGAGCAGTACTTC
CASSQTRGTGVEQYF
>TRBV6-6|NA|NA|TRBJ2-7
TGTGCCAGCAGCCGCGGACAAACCTCCTACGAGCAGTACTTC
CASSRGQTSYEQYF
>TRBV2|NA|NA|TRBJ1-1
TGTGCCAGCATGCAGTATGGAACTGAAGCTTTCTTT
CASMQYGTEAFF
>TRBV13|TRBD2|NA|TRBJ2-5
TGTGCCAGCAGCTTTAGACTAGCGGGGGGTCAAGAGACCCAGTACTTC
CASSFRLAGGQETQYF
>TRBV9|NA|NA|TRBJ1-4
TGTGCCAGCAACGAAGGGGGGGCGGCTAATGAAAAACTGTTTTTT
CASNEGGAANEKLFF
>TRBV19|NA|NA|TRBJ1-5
TGTGCCAGTAGTTGGGGGGAGGGCAATCAGCCCCAGCATTTT
CASSWGEGNQPQHF
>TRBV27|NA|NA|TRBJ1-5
TGTGCCAGCAGTAACGGTGCGGGGTTAGGAGCTCAGCCCCAGCATTTT
CASSNGAGLGAQPQHF
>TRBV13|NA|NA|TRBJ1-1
TGTGCCAGCAATCCCGGAAGGAGCAGCACTGAAGCTTTCTTT
CASNPGRSSTEAFF
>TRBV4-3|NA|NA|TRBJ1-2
TGCGCCAGCAGCCAAGAGCGTTCGACCGGCGATTACTATGGCTACACCTTC
CASSQERSTGDYYGYTF